This TCR beta chain was captured by sequencing in a study of identical twins. This clonotype was found many times. Its antigen remains unidentified. It was template switching that added a universal primer site, and there were unique molecular identifiers on the cDNA. TCRdb reprocessed the 5' RACE reads with MiXCR, giving one entry per CDR3 protein. The sample holds roughly 710,000 distinct CDR3 sequences, approximately 6.1% seen once. Study findings and constraints: In beta out-of-frame sequences, the excess sharing between twins was weaker. Conclusions were drawn cross-sectionally by statistical analysis, without following the same donors.

The V segment lost 6 bases and the J segment 1 base; nucleotides outside the gene matches: 3. CDR3 size: 14 residues. V usage is TRBV12-3 or TRBV12-4 and J usage is TRBJ2-5; TRBD1 agrees at 9 bases. Sequencing input: naive T cells sorted from blood. This TCR derives from a man aged 18-30 years in good health. CDR3 amino acids: CASSSTGGQETQYF. CDR3 DNA sequence: TGTGCCAGCAGCTCGACAGGGGGCCAAGAGACCCAGTACTTC.